The 20 T cell receptor beta chains in this list originate from one sample, sequenced in a study of T-cell reconstitution after alpha-beta-depleted transplantation in children. Unique molecular identifiers were incorporated into the prepared TCRbeta library. One entry per CDR3 protein results from TCRdb running MiXCR on the PCR reads. The top ten hold less than 5% of the sample, which has about 610,000 distinct CDR3 sequences, 8% to 11% seen once. Sample: PBMCs from the stem cell graft donor, taken from the stem cell graft. These TCRs come from a human donor who donated a stem cell graft to a child with acute myeloid leukemia.

This chain connects TRBV5-1 to TRBJ2-5; TRBD1 matches 7 bases. CDR3 length equals 15 residues. With 7 bases clipped from V and 0 bases from J, the junction kept 9 bases outside the gene matches. The germline V gene encodes CDR1 SGHRS and CDR2 YFSETQ. The CDR3, as DNA: TGCGCCAGCGGTTACAGGGGTAGGGACCAAGAGACCCAGTACTTC. Translation gives CASGYRGRDQETQYF.

The rearrangement joins TRBV29-1 to TRBJ1-2, with a weak D call TRBD1 (6 bases). The CDR3 totals 13 residues. CDR1 SQVTM and CDR2 ANQGSEA come from the germline V gene. Trimming removed 4 bases at V and 3 bases at J, with 12 bases between. This CDR3 is CSVGTAADYGYTF. The CDR3 coding sequence is TGCAGCGTTGGGACAGCGGCTGACTATGGCTACACCTTC.

The V gene is TRBV20-1, the J gene TRBJ2-7; the D is unclear. Germline CDR1 is DFQATT and CDR2 is SNEGSKA (reference sequence). V was pared by 4 bases and J by 5 bases, with 15 bases between. CDR3 length equals 13 residues. The CDR3 reads CSANGPETHEQYF. The CDR3 nucleotides read TGCAGTGCTAATGGGCCCGAGACCCACGAGCAGTACTTC.

This clonotype was detected many times. V and J are TRBV20-1 and TRBJ2-3, with 8 bases aligning to TRBD2. V gave up 4 bases and J gave up 5 bases; unmatched junction bases: 5. CDR3 size: 13 residues. The germline gives CDR1 DFQATT, CDR2 SNEGSKA (reference sequence). CDR3 nucleotide sequence: TGCAGTGCTAAGATAGCGGGGTTAGATACGCAGTATTTT. This sequence encodes CSAKIAGLDTQYF.

This clonotype was counted many times. The chain is built from TRBV5-1 and TRBJ2-1, with 8 bases fitting TRBD2. The CDR3 runs to 15 residues. J lost 7 bases, V lost 5 bases, and 11 bases had no gene match. The V gene's germline CDR1 is SGHRS and CDR2 YFSETQ. The CDR3 bases are TGCGCCAGCAGAACCCTTTCGGGAGGGTCGAATGAGCAGTTCTTC. This translates into CASRTLSGGSNEQFF. Full variable domain (missing parts from reference TRBV5-1 and TRBJ2-1): KAGVTQTPRYLIKTRGQQVTLSCSPISGHRSVSWYQQTPGQGLQFLFEYFSETQRNKGNFPGRFSGRQFSNSRSEMNVSTLELGDSALYLCASRTLSGGSNEQFFGPGTRLTVL.

The chain uses TRBV25-1 and TRBJ2-1; D is undetermined. The CDR3 sequence is 11 residues long. The V gene's germline CDR1 is MGHDK and CDR2 SYGVNS. V shed 3 bases and J shed 10 bases, with 7 bases lying between them. For the CDR3, the DNA is TGTGCCAGCAGTGACCTTGAGGAGCAGTTCTTC. Residues: CASSDLEEQFF.

This clonotype came up many times. The chain combines TRBV7-2 with TRBJ2-1, with D unresolved. The germline CDR1 and CDR2 sequences are SGHTA and FQGNSA. There are 16 residues in the CDR3. Between the trimmed V and J ends, which lost 1 base and 2 bases, there was a span of 12 bases. The chain's CDR3 is CASSLVSGAPYNEQFF. Written as DNA, the CDR3 is TGTGCCAGCAGCTTAGTATCGGGTGCCCCCTACAATGAGCAGTTCTTC.

This clonotype turned up a few times. The chain carries TRBV27 and TRBJ2-1; TRBD2 matches 7 bases. With 5 bases clipped from V and 8 bases from J, the junction kept 9 bases outside the gene matches. Germline V gene sequence: CDR1 MNHEY, CDR2 SMNVEV (reference sequence). The CDR3 has 14 residues. The chain's CDR3 is CASSRAGVLDEQFF. Here the CDR3 DNA reads TGTGCCAGCAGTCGCGCGGGAGTGCTCGATGAGCAGTTCTTC.

This chain joins TRBV29-1 and TRBJ2-3; perhaps TRBD1 as D (7 bases). The CDR3 is 15 residues long. Trimming removed 6 bases at V and 5 bases at J, with 21 bases between. The germline V gene has CDR1 SQVTM and CDR2 ANQGSEA. Here the CDR3 reads CSVARTGSEGDTQYF. The CDR3 DNA reads TGCAGCGTAGCCAGGACAGGCTCGGAGGGAGATACGCAGTATTTT.

This chain links TRBV24-1 with TRBJ2-2; weak D call: TRBD1 (6 bases). Germline-derived CDR1 and CDR2 are KGHDR and SFDVKD. The CDR3 is 15 residues long. Trimming stripped 7 bases from V and 6 bases from J, with 17 bases between. The CDR3 coding sequence is TGTGCCACCAGAGGTCAGCAGGGGATGGCCGGGGAGCTGTTTTTT. Translation gives CATRGQQGMAGELFF.

DNA of the CDR3: TGTGCCAGCTCACCAAGCCCGGGACAGGGACAGCCCCAGCATTTT. Residues: CASSPSPGQGQPQHF. V gene TRBV18 combines with J gene TRBJ1-5, with 9 bases matching TRBD1. V trimming: 2 bases; J trimming: 7 bases; junction bases outside the gene matches: 6. CDR1 is KGHSH, CDR2 LQKENI, per germline. This CDR3 region has 15 residues.

The V gene is TRBV20-1, the J gene TRBJ2-7; no definite D call. The CDR3 is 14 amino acids. With 1 base removed from V and 3 bases from J, the gap between germline ends came to 13 bases. CDR1 is DFQATT and CDR2 is SNEGSKA in the germline V gene (reference sequence). For the CDR3, the DNA is TGCAGTGCTAGAGGCTCGCCCGACTTCTACGAGCAGTACTTC. It encodes CSARGSPDFYEQYF.

This clonotype was counted a few times. The rearrangement joins TRBV24-1 to TRBJ2-5, with D perhaps TRBD2 (5 bases). V lost 5 bases and J 5 bases, leaving 11 bases between the germline ends. CDR1 is KGHDR, CDR2 SFDVKD, per germline. This CDR3 comprises 13 residues. CDR3: CATSAAEQETQYF. For the CDR3, the DNA is TGTGCCACCAGTGCAGCGGAGCAGGAGACCCAGTACTTC.

This clonotype came up a few times. This sequence joins TRBV27 and TRBJ2-5; 16 bases match TRBD2. This CDR3 is 17 amino acids long. Germline V CDR1 and CDR2: MNHEY, SMNVEV (reference sequence). The ends lost 3 bases at V and 5 bases at J; junction bases unmatched: 6. CDR3 sequence reads: CASSLGTSGRALETQYF. The CDR3 nucleotides are TGTGCCAGCAGTTTGGGGACTAGCGGGAGGGCCCTGGAGACCCAGTACTTC.

This clonotype was seen only a few times. CDR3 residues: CSADHPTETYEQYF. The CDR3 coding sequence is TGCAGTGCCGACCACCCGACAGAGACCTACGAGCAGTACTTC. The rearrangement joins TRBV20-1 to TRBJ2-7; D might be TRBD1 (5 bases). V was cut by 6 bases and J by 2 bases, with 17 bases left in between. CDR1 DFQATT and CDR2 SNEGSKA come from the germline V gene (reference sequence). There are 14 residues in the CDR3.

A few counts support this clonotype. The chain couples TRBV27 to TRBJ2-1; 10 positions agree with TRBD2. V was pared by 10 bases and J by 4 bases, with 10 bases of the junction left unmatched. The CDR3 contains 15 residues. Germline CDR1 MNHEY, CDR2 SMNVEV (reference sequence). The CDR3 protein is CATHTTSGAYNEQFF. CDR3 DNA sequence: TGTGCCACCCATACAACTAGCGGGGCTTACAATGAGCAGTTCTTC.

This clonotype has just a few counts. The chain carries TRBV12-3 or TRBV12-4 and TRBJ2-2, with 9 bases aligning to TRBD1. This CDR3 region has 15 residues. The J segment lost 2 bases and the V segment lost 7 bases, leaving 5 bases of the junction unmatched. DNA of the CDR3: TGTGCCAGCACCGGGACAGGGACAAACACCGGGGAGCTGTTTTTT. Protein product: CASTGTGTNTGELFF.

V gene TRBV29-1 combines with J gene TRBJ2-5, with 8 bases fitting TRBD2. Losses at the gene ends were 7 bases for V and 5 bases for J; bases not matched to a gene: 6. Per the germline V gene, CDR1 is SQVTM and CDR2 is ANQGSEA. The CDR3 extends over 12 amino acids. The CDR3 is CSGGTSEETQYF. The CDR3 DNA follows: TGCAGCGGAGGGACTAGTGAGGAGACCCAGTACTTC.

This clonotype has just a few counts. The V gene is TRBV29-1, the J gene TRBJ2-7; 12 bases map to TRBD2. The CDR3 has 18 amino acids. The V and J ends lost 4 bases and 4 bases, in that order; junction bases with no gene match: 17. Germline-derived CDR1 and CDR2 are SQVTM and ANQGSEA. CDR3 bases: TGCAGCGTTGGGCGAAGCAGGAGACTAGCGGGAGATTCGTACGAGCAGTACTTC. It yields the protein CSVGRSRRLAGDSYEQYF.

This clonotype was picked up many times. The DNA of the CDR3 is TGTGCCATCAGTGCAGGGGCCGGGGAGCTGTTTTTT. Its protein product is CAISAGAGELFF. This sequence joins TRBV10-3 and TRBJ2-2; a possible D gene is TRBD1 (6 bases). Trimming shortened V by 4 bases and J by 6 bases, and 6 bases separated the two germline ends. CDR3 length equals 12 residues. Germline CDR1 and CDR2: ENHRY and SYGVKD.